This T cell receptor (beta chain) originates from a study of neurological immune-mediated disorders. TCRdb independently ran MiXCR on the 5' RACE reads; one entry per CDR3 protein. The repertoire includes tens of thousands of distinct CDR3 sequences, 3.4% of them detected once, and over 3.5% sits in the top ten. Trimming stripped 8 bases from V and 6 bases from J, with 7 bases between. The CDR3 spans 11 residues. Looked up from germline, CDR1 is LGHDT and CDR2 is YNNKEL (reference sequence). This clonotype was counted at least ten times. Its target is not known. Study conclusions and caveats: Levels of TCR clonal expansion peaked in HTLV-1-associated myelopathy and reached their lowest in multiple sclerosis, under those of healthy controls.

The sequencing sample was made of PBMCs. The chain employs TRBV3-1 and TRBJ2-2; maybe TRBD1 (5 bases). This receptor was taken from a man between 35 and 55 years old with multiple sclerosis. This CDR3 reads CASLGPGELFF. CDR3 coding DNA: TGTGCCAGCCTGGGGCCCGGGGAGCTGTTTTTT.